The sequence of this T cell receptor (beta chain) was determined in a study of cytomegalovirus exposure and HLA in healthy donors. Study context: Of roughly 360 genotyped donors, about 81% grouped in the Caucasian-associated ancestry cluster. General study findings and limits: TCR association rates varied by HLA locus in a later analysis, with DRB1 highest and HLA-C lowest. Cytomegalovirus status was reportedly diagnosed by the classifier with high specificity and sensitivity. Many donors shared some public TCRs, even though most TCR sequences were rare.

The primer mix had 60 Vbeta and 13 Jbeta primers. Produced via immunoSEQ multiplex PCR; TCRdb's table is partial and in-frame only. The table includes about 140,000 clones, approximately 83% detected once. About this clone itself: Its specificity is not known.

CDR1 GTSNPN and CDR2 SVGIG come from the germline V gene (reference sequence). J gave up 6 bases and V 4 bases, and 12 bases lay outside the gene matches. This CDR3 is 14 amino acids long. This receptor was obtained from a man aged 35 to 55 in good health and CMV-seropositive. Sequencing was done on a sample of PBMCs. The gene calls are TRBV30 and TRBJ2-7; 7 nucleotides line up with TRBD1. The CDR3 sequence is CAWKKGAATCEQYF. The DNA for the CDR3 is TGTGCCTGGAAAAAGGGGGCTGCGACCTGCGAGCAGTACTTC. Together with reference TRBV30 and TRBJ2-7, the CDR3 gives the full variable domain: SQTIHQWPATLVQPVGSPLSLECTVEGTSNPNLYWYRQAAGRGLQLLFYSVGIGQISSEVPQNLSASRPQDRQFILSSKKLLLSDSGFYLCAWKKGAATCEQYFGPGTRLTVT.